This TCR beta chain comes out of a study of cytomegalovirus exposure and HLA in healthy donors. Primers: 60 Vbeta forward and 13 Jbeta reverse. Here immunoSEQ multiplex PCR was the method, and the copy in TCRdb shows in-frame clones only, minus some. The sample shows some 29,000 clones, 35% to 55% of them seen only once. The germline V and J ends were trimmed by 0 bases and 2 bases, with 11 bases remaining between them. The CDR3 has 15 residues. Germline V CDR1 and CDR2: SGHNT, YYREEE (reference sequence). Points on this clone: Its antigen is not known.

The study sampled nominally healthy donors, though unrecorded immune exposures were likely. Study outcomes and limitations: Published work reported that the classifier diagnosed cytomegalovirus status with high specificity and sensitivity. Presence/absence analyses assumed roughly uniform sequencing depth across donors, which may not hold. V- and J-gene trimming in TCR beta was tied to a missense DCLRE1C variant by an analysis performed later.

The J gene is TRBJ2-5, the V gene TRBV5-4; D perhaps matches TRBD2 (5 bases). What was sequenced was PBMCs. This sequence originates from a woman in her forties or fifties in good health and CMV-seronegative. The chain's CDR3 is CASSLEQRLQETQYF. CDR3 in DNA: TGTGCCAGCAGCTTGGAGCAGCGGCTGCAAGAGACCCAGTACTTC.